The source of this T cell receptor (beta chain) is a study of T cells in Graves' hyperthyroidism and ophthalmopathy. The V segment lost 4 bases and the J segment 3 bases; nucleotides outside the gene matches: 3. From germline, CDR1 is SEHNR and CDR2 FQNEAQ (reference sequence). The CDR3 runs 14 residues. This clonotype occurred many times. RNA transcripts were the template for amplifying TCR beta CDR3 regions. TCR CDR3 regions were first amplified by RT-PCR with HTBI primers. TCRdb redid the calling of the multiplex PCR reads with MiXCR, one entry per CDR3 protein. This sample has 380,000 or so distinct CDR3 sequences, with around 14% found just once. Diagnoses used clinical symptoms, serum thyroxine and TRAb, thyroid ultrasound and orbital computed tomography.

The specimen was blood. This receptor was identified in a woman in her twenties or thirties with Graves' hyperthyroidism. The V and J genes are TRBV7-9 and TRBJ2-5; 9 bases align to TRBD1. CDR3 region: CASSYGQGKETQYF. Written as DNA, the CDR3 is TGTGCCAGCAGCTATGGACAGGGGAAAGAGACCCAGTACTTC.